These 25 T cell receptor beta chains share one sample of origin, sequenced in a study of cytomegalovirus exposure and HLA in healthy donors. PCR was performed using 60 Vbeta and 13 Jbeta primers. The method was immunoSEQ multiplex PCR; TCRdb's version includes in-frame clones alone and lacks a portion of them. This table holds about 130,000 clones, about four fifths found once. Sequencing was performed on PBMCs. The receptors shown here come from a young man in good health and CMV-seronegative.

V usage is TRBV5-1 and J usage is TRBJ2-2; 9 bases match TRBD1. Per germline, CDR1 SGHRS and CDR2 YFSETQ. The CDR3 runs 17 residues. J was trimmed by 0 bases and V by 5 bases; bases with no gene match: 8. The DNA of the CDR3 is TGCGCCAGCAGAGACAGGGGGTCCATAACGAACACCGGGGAGCTGTTTTTT. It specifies CASRDRGSITNTGELFF.

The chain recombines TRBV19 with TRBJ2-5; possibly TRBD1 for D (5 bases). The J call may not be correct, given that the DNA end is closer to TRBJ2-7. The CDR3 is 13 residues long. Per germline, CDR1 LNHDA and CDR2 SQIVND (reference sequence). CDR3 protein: CASSIDSTYEQYF. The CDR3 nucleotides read TGTGCCAGTAGTATTGACAGCACCTACGAGCAGTACTTC.

The DNA for the CDR3 is TGTGCCAGCAGCCTACGGTCTGAAGCTTTCTTT. It translates to CASSLRSEAFF. This chain uses TRBV28 with TRBJ1-1, with no clear D. Looked up from germline, CDR1 is MDHEN and CDR2 is SYDVKM. The V end lost 6 bases, the J end lost 6 bases, and 8 bases lay between the germline ends. CDR3 size: 11 residues.

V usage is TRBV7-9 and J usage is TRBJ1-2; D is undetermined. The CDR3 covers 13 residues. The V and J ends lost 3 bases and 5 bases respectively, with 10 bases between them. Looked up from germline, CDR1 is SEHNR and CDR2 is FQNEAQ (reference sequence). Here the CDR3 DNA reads TGTGCCAGCAGCTTCCAGATATCATATGGCTACACCTTC. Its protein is CASSFQISYGYTF.

Written as DNA, the CDR3 is TGTGCCGCCAGCAGGGGCGACATTCGGAGCACTGAAGCTTTCTTT. As protein: CAASRGDIRSTEAFF. This chain joins TRBV6-5 and TRBJ1-1; a possible D gene is TRBD1 (6 bases). The CDR3 covers 15 residues. V gave up 11 bases and J gave up 4 bases, with 23 bases separating them. The germline CDR1 and CDR2 sequences are MNHEY and SVGAGI.

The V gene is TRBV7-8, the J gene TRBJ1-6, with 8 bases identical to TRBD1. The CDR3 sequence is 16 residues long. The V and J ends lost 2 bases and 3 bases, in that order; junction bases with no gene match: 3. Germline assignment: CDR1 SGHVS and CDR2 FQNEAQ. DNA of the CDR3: TGTGCCAGCAGCTTAACGGGACAGGACTATAATTCACCCCTCCACTTT. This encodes CASSLTGQDYNSPLHF.

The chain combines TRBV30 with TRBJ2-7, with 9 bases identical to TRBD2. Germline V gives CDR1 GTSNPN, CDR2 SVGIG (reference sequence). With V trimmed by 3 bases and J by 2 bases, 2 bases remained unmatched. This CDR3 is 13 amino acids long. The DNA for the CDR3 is TGTGCCTGGAGCACTAGCGGGCCCTACGAGCAGTACTTC. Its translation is CAWSTSGPYEQYF.

In nucleotides, the CDR3 is TGTGCCAGCAGCTCTAATACTCGGGACAGGGAAGCGTTCTTC. Its translation: CASSSNTRDREAFF. The rearrangement uses TRBV5-4 and TRBJ2-1; 9 nucleotides align to TRBD1. The V and J ends lost 3 bases and 15 bases, in that order; junction bases with no gene match: 13. The CDR3 loop spans 14 amino acids. The germline V gene has CDR1 SGHNT and CDR2 YYREEE (reference sequence).

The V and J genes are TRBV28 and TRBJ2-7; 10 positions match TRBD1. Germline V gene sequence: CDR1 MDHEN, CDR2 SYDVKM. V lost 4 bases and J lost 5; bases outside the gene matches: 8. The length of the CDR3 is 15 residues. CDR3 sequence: CASSWRGQGSHEQYF. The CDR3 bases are TGTGCCAGCAGTTGGAGGGGACAGGGGTCACACGAGCAGTACTTC.

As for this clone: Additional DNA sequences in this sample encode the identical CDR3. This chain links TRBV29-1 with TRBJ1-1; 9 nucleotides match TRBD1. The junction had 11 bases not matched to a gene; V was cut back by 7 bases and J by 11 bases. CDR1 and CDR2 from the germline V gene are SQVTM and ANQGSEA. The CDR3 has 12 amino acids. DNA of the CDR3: TGCAGCGCCCTCGGACAGGGGCTGGAGGCTTTCTTT. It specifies CSALGQGLEAFF.

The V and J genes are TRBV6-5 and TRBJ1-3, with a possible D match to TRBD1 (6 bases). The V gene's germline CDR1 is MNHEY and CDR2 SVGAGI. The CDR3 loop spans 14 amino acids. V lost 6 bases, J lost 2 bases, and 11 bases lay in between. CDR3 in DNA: TGTGCCAGCAGGAGCGGGACACCTGGAAACACCATATATTTT. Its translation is CASRSGTPGNTIYF.

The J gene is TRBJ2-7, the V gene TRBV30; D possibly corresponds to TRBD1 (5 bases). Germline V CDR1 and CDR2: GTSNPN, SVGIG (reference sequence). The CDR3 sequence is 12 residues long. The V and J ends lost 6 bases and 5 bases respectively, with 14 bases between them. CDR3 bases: TGTGCCTGCCAGGGATGGGTGGACGAGCAGTACTTC. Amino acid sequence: CACQGWVDEQYF.

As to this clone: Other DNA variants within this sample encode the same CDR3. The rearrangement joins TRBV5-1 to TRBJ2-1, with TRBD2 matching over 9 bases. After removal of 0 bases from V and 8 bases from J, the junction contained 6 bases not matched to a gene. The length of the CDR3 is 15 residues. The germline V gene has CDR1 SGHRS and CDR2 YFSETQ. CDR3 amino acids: CASSLGVAGAYEQFF. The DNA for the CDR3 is TGCGCCAGCAGCTTGGGGGTAGCGGGAGCCTATGAGCAGTTCTTC.

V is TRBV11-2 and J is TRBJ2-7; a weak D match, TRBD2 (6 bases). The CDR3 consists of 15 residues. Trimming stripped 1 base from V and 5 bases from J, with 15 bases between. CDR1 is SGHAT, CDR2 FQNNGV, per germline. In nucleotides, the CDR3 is TGTGCCAGCAGCTTAGTACTAGAGGGAGGTGACGAGCAGTACTTC. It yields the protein CASSLVLEGGDEQYF.

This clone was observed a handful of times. CDR3 protein: CASSFGLAALSYNEQFF. CDR3 DNA: TGTGCCAGCTCTTTCGGACTGGCGGCCCTCTCCTACAATGAGCAGTTCTTC. The V and J genes are TRBV18 and TRBJ2-1, with D maybe TRBD2 (5 bases). The length of the CDR3 is 17 residues. Germline-derived CDR1 and CDR2 are KGHSH and LQKENI. V lost 6 bases and J lost 0, with 18 bases in between.

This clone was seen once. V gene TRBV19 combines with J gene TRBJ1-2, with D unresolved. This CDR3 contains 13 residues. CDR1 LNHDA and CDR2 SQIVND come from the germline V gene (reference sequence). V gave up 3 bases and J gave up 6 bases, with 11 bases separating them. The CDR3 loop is CASSMRRGNGYTF. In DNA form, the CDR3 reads TGTGCCAGTAGTATGCGTCGAGGGAATGGCTACACCTTC.

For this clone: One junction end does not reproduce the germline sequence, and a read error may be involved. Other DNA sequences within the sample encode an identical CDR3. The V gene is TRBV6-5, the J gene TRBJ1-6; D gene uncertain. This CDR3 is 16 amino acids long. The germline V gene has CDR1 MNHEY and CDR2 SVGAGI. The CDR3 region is CASSYSLATNNSPLHF. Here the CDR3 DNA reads TGTGCCAGCAGTTACTCCCTAGCGACCAATAATTCCCCCCTCCACTTT.

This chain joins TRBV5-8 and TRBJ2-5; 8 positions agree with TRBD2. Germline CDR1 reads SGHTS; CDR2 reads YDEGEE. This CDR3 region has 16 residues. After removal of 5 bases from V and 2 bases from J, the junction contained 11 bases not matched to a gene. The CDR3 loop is CASSNIPGLVQETQYF. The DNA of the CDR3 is TGTGCCAGCAGTAACATCCCGGGACTAGTACAAGAGACCCAGTACTTC.

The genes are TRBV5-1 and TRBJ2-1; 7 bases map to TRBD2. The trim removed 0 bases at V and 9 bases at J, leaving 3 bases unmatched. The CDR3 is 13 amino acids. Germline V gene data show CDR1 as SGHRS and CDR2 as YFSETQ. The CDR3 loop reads CASSLDPSGEQFF. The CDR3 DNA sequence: TGCGCCAGCAGCTTGGACCCTAGCGGTGAGCAGTTCTTC.

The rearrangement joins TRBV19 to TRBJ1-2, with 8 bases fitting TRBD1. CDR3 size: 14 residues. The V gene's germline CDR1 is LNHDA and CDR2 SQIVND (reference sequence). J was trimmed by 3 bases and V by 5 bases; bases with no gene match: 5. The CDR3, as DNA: TGTGCCAGTAGTCTCTGGACAGGGCACTATGGCTACACCTTC. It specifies CASSLWTGHYGYTF.

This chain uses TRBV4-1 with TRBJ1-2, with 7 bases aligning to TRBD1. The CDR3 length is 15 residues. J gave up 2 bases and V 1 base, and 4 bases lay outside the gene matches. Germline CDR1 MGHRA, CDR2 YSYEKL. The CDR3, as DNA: TGCGCCAGCAGCCAAGTTACAGGGGAAAACTATGGCTACACCTTC. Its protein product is CASSQVTGENYGYTF.

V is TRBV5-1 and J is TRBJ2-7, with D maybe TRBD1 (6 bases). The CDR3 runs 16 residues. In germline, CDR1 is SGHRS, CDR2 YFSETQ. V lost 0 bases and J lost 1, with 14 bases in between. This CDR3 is CASSLESLGASYEQYF. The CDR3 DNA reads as TGCGCCAGCAGCTTGGAGTCTCTGGGGGCGTCCTACGAGCAGTACTTC.

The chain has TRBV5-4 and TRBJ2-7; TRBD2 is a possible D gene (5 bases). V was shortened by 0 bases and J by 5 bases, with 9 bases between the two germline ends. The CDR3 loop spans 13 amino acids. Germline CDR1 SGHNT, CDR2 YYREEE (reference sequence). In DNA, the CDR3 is TGTGCCAGCAGCTTGGTGTTGGGAGACGAGCAGTACTTC. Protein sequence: CASSLVLGDEQYF. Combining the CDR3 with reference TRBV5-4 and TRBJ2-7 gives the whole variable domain ETGVTQSPTHLIKTRGQQVTLRCSSQSGHNTVSWYQQALGQGPQFIFQYYREEENGRGNFPPRFSGLQFPNYSSELNVNALELDDSALYLCASSLVLGDEQYFGPGTRLTVT.

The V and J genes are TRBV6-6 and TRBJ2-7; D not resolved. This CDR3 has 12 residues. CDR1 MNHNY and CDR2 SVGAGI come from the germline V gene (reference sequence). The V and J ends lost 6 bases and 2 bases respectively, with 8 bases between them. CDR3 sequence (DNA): TGTGCCAGCAGCCGAGACACCTACGAGCAGTACTTC. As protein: CASSRDTYEQYF.

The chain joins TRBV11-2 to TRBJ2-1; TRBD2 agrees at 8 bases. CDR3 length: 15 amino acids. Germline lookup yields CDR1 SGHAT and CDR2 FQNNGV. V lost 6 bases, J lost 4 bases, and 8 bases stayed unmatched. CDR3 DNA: TGTGCCAGCAGAGCCGGGAGGGCCCGATACAATGAGCAGTTCTTC. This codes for CASRAGRARYNEQFF.